This passage covers 29 T cell receptor beta chains from one sample sequenced in a study of OX40 agonist ivuxolimab in advanced cancers. TCRdb's copy holds only in-frame clones and misses some; the assay was immunoSEQ multiplex PCR. The sample shows approximately 60,000 clones, about 87% of them seen only once. This material consisted of CD4+ or CD8+ T cells sorted from blood, taken in a trial of the OX40 agonist ivuxolimab. The receptor set was obtained from an adult with an advanced solid tumor such as melanoma, head and neck, liver or kidney cancer.

The genes are TRBV7-7 and TRBJ2-1, with 11 nucleotides matching TRBD2. CDR3 length: 15 residues. With V trimmed by 4 bases and J by 8 bases, 7 bases remained unmatched. Germline-derived CDR1 and CDR2 are SSHAT and FNYEAQ (reference sequence). The CDR3 spells CASSSPGLAAHEQFF. The DNA for the CDR3 is TGTGCCAGCAGCTCCCCGGGACTAGCGGCGCATGAGCAGTTCTTC.

The chain has TRBV5-6 and TRBJ1-2; D not certain. Looked up from germline, CDR1 is SGHDT and CDR2 is YYEEEE. The CDR3 is made up of 16 amino acids. V was clipped by 4 bases and J by 4 bases, with 20 bases between them. This CDR3 reads CASSPLGRQERYGYTF. The CDR3 DNA reads as TGTGCCAGCAGCCCCCTCGGGAGACAAGAGCGCTATGGCTACACCTTC.

The chain uses TRBV7-2 and TRBJ1-6; D is undetermined. The CDR3 extends over 17 amino acids. Germline V lookup: CDR1 SGHTA, CDR2 FQGNSA. Deletions cut 1 base from V and 7 bases from J, with 17 bases between. CDR3 sequence reads: CASSLVPSAPRNSPLHF. DNA of the CDR3: TGTGCCAGCAGCTTAGTCCCCAGTGCCCCAAGGAATTCACCCCTCCACTTT.

The chain is built from TRBV6-1 and TRBJ2-5; D may correspond to TRBD1 or TRBD2 (5 bases each). The CDR3 is 14 amino acids. The V end lost 1 base, the J end lost 4 bases, and 10 bases lay between the germline ends. In germline, CDR1 is MNHNS, CDR2 SASEGT. The CDR3 nucleotides are TGTGCCAGCAGTGAAGTCCAAGGGACAGAGACCCAGTACTTC. Its translation: CASSEVQGTETQYF.

The chain employs TRBV7-2 and TRBJ1-3, with unresolved D. CDR3 length: 14 residues. The germline V gene has CDR1 SGHTA and CDR2 FQGNSA. Trimming cost V 3 bases and J 4 bases, with 10 bases left between them. The DNA for the CDR3 is TGTGCCAGCAGCTTCCAACCCTTCGGAAACACCATATATTTT. Translating gives CASSFQPFGNTIYF.

The chain carries TRBV4-3 and TRBJ1-1; D is unclear. The germline gives CDR1 LGHNA, CDR2 YSLEER. Trimming stripped 3 bases from V and 7 bases from J, with 12 bases between. CDR3 length: 13 amino acids. The CDR3 DNA is TGCGCCAGCAGCCATTCCCCGGGGAGTGAAGCTTTCTTT. Its translation: CASSHSPGSEAFF.

This clone was recorded a few times. This sequence joins TRBV19 and TRBJ2-3, with 14 bases that match TRBD2. This CDR3 spans 13 amino acids. Germline-derived CDR1 and CDR2 are LNHDA and SQIVND (reference sequence). Trimming took 9 bases from V and 6 from J; bases not matched to a gene: 2. The CDR3 sequence: CASRTSGGDTQYF. The CDR3 DNA is TGTGCCAGCCGGACTAGCGGGGGGGATACGCAGTATTTT. The full variable domain, with the rest looked up from reference TRBV19 and TRBJ2-3, is DGGITQSPKYLFRKEGQNVTLSCEQNLNHDAMYWYRQDPGQGLRLIYYSQIVNDFQKGDIAEGYSVSREKKESFPLTVTSAQKNPTAFYLCASRTSGGDTQYFGPGTRLTVL.

J is TRBJ1-5 and V is TRBV28; D may be TRBD1 (6 bases). Deletions cut 5 bases from V and 9 bases from J, with 14 bases between. The CDR3 extends over 13 amino acids. The V gene's germline CDR1 is MDHEN and CDR2 SYDVKM. Here the CDR3 DNA reads TGTGCCAGCAGTCTGGACGACAGGCCGCCCCAGCATTTT. It encodes CASSLDDRPPQHF.

The chain uses TRBV18 and TRBJ1-5; D gene uncertain. The CDR3 runs to 14 residues. Trimming pared 0 bases from V and 4 bases from J, leaving 7 bases between. Germline CDR1 and CDR2: KGHSH and LQKENI. The CDR3 sequence is CASSPPGQNQPQHF. The CDR3 coding sequence is TGTGCCAGCTCACCACCTGGGCAGAATCAGCCCCAGCATTTT.

J is TRBJ2-1 and V is TRBV9, with 11 bases that match TRBD2. V was clipped by 0 bases and J by 7 bases; unmatched bases: 12. Germline V gene lookup returns CDR1 SGDLS and CDR2 YYNGEE. The CDR3 is 18 residues long. CDR3 region: CASSVGRGSGRVWNEQFF. The CDR3 DNA reads as TGTGCCAGCAGCGTAGGGCGTGGTAGCGGGAGGGTGTGGAATGAGCAGTTCTTC.

The V and J genes are TRBV18 and TRBJ2-2, with D unclear. CDR1 and CDR2 from the germline V gene are KGHSH and LQKENI. This CDR3 contains 14 residues. V was trimmed by 2 bases and J by 6 bases, leaving 10 bases between them. CDR3 bases: TGTGCCAGCTCACCAACGCAGGACGCCGGGGAGCTGTTTTTT. Its translation: CASSPTQDAGELFF.

The chain carries TRBV28 and TRBJ1-2; no firm D call. The CDR3 contains 11 residues. Germline CDR1 and CDR2: MDHEN and SYDVKM. Trimming left V 7 bases short and J 4 bases short, with 7 bases between. The CDR3 region has the DNA TGTGCCAGCACCGACGGCTATGGCTACACCTTC. It specifies CASTDGYGYTF.

The J gene is TRBJ1-1, the V gene TRBV6-5; 10 bases match TRBD1. Trimming removed 6 bases from V and 3 bases from J; junction bases left unmatched: 4. The CDR3 consists of 14 residues. The germline CDR1 and CDR2 sequences are MNHEY and SVGAGI. Written as DNA, the CDR3 is TGTGCCAGCAGCGAAGGACAGGGGGACACTGAAGCTTTCTTT. Amino acid sequence: CASSEGQGDTEAFF.

The chain carries TRBV6-6 and TRBJ2-1, with a weak D call TRBD1 (6 bases). V gave up 10 bases and J gave up 5 bases, with 12 bases separating them. Germline values: CDR1 MNHNY, CDR2 SVGAGI (reference sequence). The CDR3 runs to 12 residues. CDR3 sequence (DNA): TGTGCCACCCAGGGGCAACACAATGAGCAGTTCTTC. This codes for CATQGQHNEQFF.

The CDR3 reads CASSVLGQPGDEQFF. CDR3 in DNA: TGTGCCAGCAGCGTACTAGGCCAACCCGGGGATGAGCAGTTCTTC. The chain couples TRBV9 to TRBJ2-1; D may be TRBD2 (5 bases). Germline CDR1 reads SGDLS; CDR2 reads YYNGEE. CDR3 length: 15 amino acids. Trimming pared 1 base from V and 8 bases from J, leaving 16 bases between.

The genes are TRBV5-1 and TRBJ2-3, with TRBD2 matching 7 bases. The CDR3 is 14 amino acids. The J segment lost 2 bases and the V segment lost 3 bases, leaving 3 bases of the junction unmatched. CDR1 SGHRS and CDR2 YFSETQ come from the germline V gene. The CDR3 region is CASSSGTTTDTQYF. The CDR3 DNA sequence: TGCGCCAGCAGCTCCGGGACTACCACAGATACGCAGTATTTT.

The V and J genes are TRBV5-5 and TRBJ2-5; tentatively, D is TRBD1 or TRBD2 (5 bases each). This CDR3 has 15 amino acids. V was pared by 3 bases and J by 3 bases, with 15 bases between. Looked up from germline, CDR1 is SGHKS and CDR2 is YYEKEE (reference sequence). The DNA of the CDR3 is TGTGCCAGCAGCTCCCTCAGGGAGAGTAAAGAGACCCAGTACTTC. It specifies CASSSLRESKETQYF.

This rearrangement joins TRBV27 to TRBJ2-3, with 13 nucleotides matching TRBD2. The germline V gene has CDR1 MNHEY and CDR2 SMNVEV (reference sequence). This CDR3 region has 17 residues. J lost 1 base, V lost 5 bases, and 6 bases had no gene match. This chain's CDR3 is CASSPRTSGGGTDTQYF. The CDR3 bases are TGTGCCAGCAGTCCCAGGACTAGCGGGGGCGGCACAGATACGCAGTATTTT.

The V gene is TRBV28, the J gene TRBJ1-2, with D possibly being TRBD1 (6 bases). Deletions cut 11 bases from V and 1 base from J, with 17 bases between. Germline V gives CDR1 MDHEN, CDR2 SYDVKM. The CDR3 spans 14 residues. The CDR3 coding sequence is TGTGCCGCCAGGGGACCGAATTATAACTATGGCTACACCTTC. Translated: CAARGPNYNYGYTF.

The V gene is TRBV9, the J gene TRBJ2-3; TRBD1 is a possible D gene (6 bases). Trimming left V 3 bases short and J 4 bases short, with 15 bases between. The CDR3 has 15 amino acids. The germline V gene encodes CDR1 SGDLS and CDR2 YYNGEE. The CDR3 region is CASSALTGIPDTQYF. The CDR3 nucleotides are TGTGCCAGCAGCGCGCTAACAGGGATCCCAGATACGCAGTATTTT.

This clone was recorded a few times. This chain joins TRBV5-1 and TRBJ2-7; 9 nucleotides agree with TRBD2. This CDR3 has 14 residues. Germline values: CDR1 SGHRS, CDR2 YFSETQ. Losses at the gene ends were 4 bases for V and 6 bases for J; bases not matched to a gene: 8. The CDR3 bases are TGCGCCAGCAGCAAAGCGGGAGGCTCTAGCGAGCAGTACTTC. This translates into CASSKAGGSSEQYF.

V gene TRBV15 combines with J gene TRBJ1-5; tentative D call: TRBD1 (6 bases). Germline V gives CDR1 LNHNV, CDR2 YYDKDF (reference sequence). The length of the CDR3 is 13 residues. The V and J ends lost 5 bases and 6 bases respectively, with 11 bases between them. CDR3 amino acids: CATSGGALQPQHF. CDR3 bases: TGTGCCACCAGCGGGGGGGCGCTTCAGCCCCAGCATTTT. Combining the CDR3 with reference TRBV15 and TRBJ1-5 gives the whole variable domain DAMVIQNPRYQVTQFGKPVTLSCSQTLNHNVMYWYQQKSSQAPKLLFHYYDKDFNNEADTPDNFQSRRPNTSFCFLDIRSPGLGDTAMYLCATSGGALQPQHFGDGTRLSIL.

CDR3 in amino acids: CASSPLGTGGTEAFF. DNA for the CDR3: TGCGCCAGCAGCCCCCTCGGGACAGGGGGAACTGAAGCTTTCTTT. This chain uses TRBV4-3 with TRBJ1-1; 11 bases match TRBD1. This CDR3 comprises 15 residues. V dropped 4 bases and J dropped 5; count of bases not matched to a gene: 6. The V gene's germline CDR1 is LGHNA and CDR2 YSLEER.

The chain uses TRBV7-2 and TRBJ1-6; D is unresolved. This CDR3 spans 15 amino acids. The V end lost 2 bases, the J end lost 5 bases, and 10 bases lay between the germline ends. Per germline, CDR1 SGHTA and CDR2 FQGNSA. DNA for the CDR3: TGTGCCAGCAGCTTACTGCAAGCAAATAATTCACCCCTCCACTTT. Amino acids: CASSLLQANNSPLHF.

CDR3 bases: TGTGCCAGCAGCATACCGGACAGGGGTCGCGGCTTCACTGAAGCTTTCTTT. It is translated as CASSIPDRGRGFTEAFF. The J gene is TRBJ1-1, the V gene TRBV4-2; TRBD1 matches at 9 bases. The CDR3 is 17 residues long. With V trimmed by 5 bases and J by 4 bases, 14 bases remained unmatched. Germline V gene lookup returns CDR1 LGHNA and CDR2 YNFKEQ.

The chain joins TRBV5-1 to TRBJ1-1; D remains ambiguous. Trimming removed 0 bases from V and 1 base from J, with 7 bases in between. Germline V CDR1 and CDR2: SGHRS, YFSETQ. CDR3 length equals 14 residues. The DNA of the CDR3 is TGCGCCAGCAGCTTGGCACAGACGAACACTGAAGCTTTCTTT. Translation gives CASSLAQTNTEAFF.

This chain uses TRBV7-9 with TRBJ2-4; D might be TRBD1 (6 bases). Trimming stripped 5 bases from V and 8 bases from J, with 16 bases between. The CDR3 has 14 amino acids. Germline values: CDR1 SEHNR, CDR2 FQNEAQ (reference sequence). CDR3 sequence: CASSPSGRGDIQYF. Written as DNA, the CDR3 is TGTGCCAGCAGCCCCTCGGGCAGGGGCGACATTCAGTACTTC.

In the case of this clone: Additional DNA sequences in this sample encode the identical CDR3. The V call is TRBV7-3, the J call TRBJ2-3; no firm D call. This CDR3 is 12 amino acids long. CDR1 is SGHTA and CDR2 is FQGTGA in the germline V gene. Trimming pared 6 bases from V and 0 bases from J, leaving 4 bases between. The CDR3 DNA reads as TGTGCCAGCAGTAGTAGCACAGATACGCAGTATTTT. It codes for CASSSSTDTQYF.

The J gene is TRBJ2-1, the V gene TRBV7-3; 7 bases are a match to TRBD1. The germline gives CDR1 SGHTA, CDR2 FQGTGA. With 4 bases clipped from V and 5 bases from J, the junction kept 8 bases outside the gene matches. The CDR3 loop spans 15 amino acids. CDR3 in DNA: TGTGCCAGCAGCTCATTCCGGGACAGCAACAATGAGCAGTTCTTC. Translating gives CASSSFRDSNNEQFF.